The 29 T cell receptor beta chains given below trace back to one sample, sequenced in a study of CD8 T cells in Susac syndrome. An amount of RNA that ranged from roughly 0.45 to 1 ug was reverse transcribed with random hexamers. One entry per CDR3 protein results from TCRdb running MiXCR on the immunoSEQ multiplex PCR reads. This table holds tens of thousands of distinct CDR3 sequences, approximately 94% found once. Sequences were obtained from CD8+ T cells from PBMCs. The receptors derive from a human donor in good health.

About this clonotype itself: A read error is likely, as this CDR3 ends without the conserved phenylalanine or tryptophan. The genes are TRBV2 and TRBJ2-1, with D unresolved. V shed 7 bases and J shed 0 bases, with 7 bases lying between them. The length of the CDR3 is 13 residues. From germline, CDR1 is SNHLY and CDR2 FYNNEI. CDR3 sequence reads: CASTLSSYNEQFL. The CDR3 bases are TGTGCCAGCACCTTGAGCTCCTACAATGAGCAGTTCTTG.

V gene TRBV6-1 combines with J gene TRBJ1-4; no reliable D call. CDR1 is MNHNS and CDR2 is SASEGT in the germline V gene. CDR3 length equals 15 residues. The V and J ends lost 5 bases and 0 bases respectively, with 10 bases between them. The CDR3 DNA reads TGTGCCAGCAGTCCCTACAGTTCAACTAATGAAAAACTGTTTTTT. Protein sequence: CASSPYSSTNEKLFF.

CDR3 protein: CASSYGRTSGSPGELFF. CDR3 bases: TGTGCCAGCAGTTACGGTCGGACTAGCGGGAGTCCCGGGGAGCTGTTTTTT. The rearrangement joins TRBV6-5 to TRBJ2-2; 13 nucleotides agree with TRBD2. With 2 bases clipped from V and 6 bases from J, the junction kept 6 bases outside the gene matches. This CDR3 is built from 17 residues. Germline CDR1 and CDR2: MNHEY and SVGAGI.

The rearrangement joins TRBV7-8 to TRBJ2-7; D is uncertain. V was trimmed by 3 bases and J by 0 bases, leaving 9 bases between them. Looked up from germline, CDR1 is SGHVS and CDR2 is FQNEAQ. The CDR3 is 14 residues long. CDR3 nucleotides: TGTGCCAGCAGCTTCGGCAGTAGCTCCTACGAGCAGTACTTC. Translating gives CASSFGSSSYEQYF.

The gene calls are TRBV7-9 and TRBJ2-7; 10 bases line up with TRBD2. With 2 bases clipped from V and 5 bases from J, the junction kept 6 bases outside the gene matches. Germline V lookup: CDR1 SEHNR, CDR2 FQNEAQ (reference sequence). The CDR3 covers 15 residues. CDR3 nucleotides: TGTGCCAGCAGCTTATTGGCTAGCGGGAGCCACGAGCAGTACTTC. Its translation: CASSLLASGSHEQYF. The full variable domain, completed using reference TRBV7-9 and TRBJ2-7, is DTGVSQNPRHKITKRGQNVTFRCDPISEHNRLYWYRQTLGQGPEFLTYFQNEAQLEKSRLLSDRFSAERPKGSFSTLEIQRTEQGDSAMYLCASSLLASGSHEQYFGPGTRLTVT.

V usage is TRBV6-6 and J usage is TRBJ2-7; D unresolved. Trimming took off 8 bases at V and 6 bases at J, with 14 bases between the two ends. The CDR3 is made up of 12 amino acids. The germline V gene has CDR1 MNHNY and CDR2 SVGAGI (reference sequence). The CDR3 region is CASAMVASEQYF. CDR3 sequence (DNA): TGTGCCAGCGCTATGGTGGCAAGCGAGCAGTACTTC.

The chain carries TRBV25-1 and TRBJ2-7, with D unclear. V lost 10 bases and J 3 bases, leaving 10 bases between the germline ends. CDR3 length: 11 amino acids. Germline V CDR1 and CDR2: MGHDK, SYGVNS. The CDR3 region has the DNA TGTGCCACCGTACAGAACTACGAGCAGTACTTC. This sequence encodes CATVQNYEQYF.

The rearrangement joins TRBV28 to TRBJ2-1; D is ambiguous. The CDR3 spans 11 residues. Germline CDR1 reads MDHEN; CDR2 reads SYDVKM. Between the trimmed V and J ends, which lost 4 bases and 7 bases, there was a span of 5 bases. The CDR3 region has the DNA TGTGCCAGCAGTTGGATTAATGAGCAGTTCTTC. Translated: CASSWINEQFF.

This clonotype has a handful of counts. One end of the junction fails to match germline, which may point to a read error. CDR3 loop: CASRGGGGTGELFF. The CDR3 coding sequence is TGTGCCAGCAGGGGTGGAGGGGGGACCGGGGAGCTTTTTTTT. This chain joins TRBV12-3 or TRBV12-4 and TRBJ2-2; either TRBD1 or TRBD2 may fit D (6 bases each). The CDR3 loop spans 14 amino acids.

This chain uses TRBV5-1 with TRBJ1-1, with TRBD1 identical over 8 bases. J was trimmed by 6 bases and V by 7 bases; bases with no gene match: 8. This CDR3 spans 13 amino acids. Germline CDR1 is SGHRS and CDR2 is YFSETQ. This CDR3 is CASAQQGVSEAFF. The CDR3 coding sequence is TGCGCCAGCGCACAACAGGGGGTATCTGAAGCTTTCTTT.

The CDR3 here is CASNPIPPGLNEQYF. The CDR3 nucleotides read TGTGCCAGCAATCCAATTCCCCCAGGGCTGAACGAGCAGTACTTC. V usage is TRBV27 and J usage is TRBJ2-7; a weak D match, TRBD1 (5 bases). V lost 7 bases to trimming and J lost 5 bases, with 21 bases between them. Germline V gives CDR1 MNHEY, CDR2 SMNVEV (reference sequence). The CDR3 covers 15 residues.

This chain connects TRBV24-1 to TRBJ2-1, with TRBD1 as a possible D gene (5 bases). The CDR3 is 15 residues long. The V end was cut by 4 bases, the J end by 3 bases, with 12 bases between. Looked up from germline, CDR1 is KGHDR and CDR2 is SFDVKD. CDR3 loop: CATSDPGPLYNEQFF. As DNA, the CDR3 is TGTGCCACCAGTGACCCAGGGCCCCTCTACAATGAGCAGTTCTTC.

This chain links TRBV27 with TRBJ2-7; 12 positions agree with TRBD1. V was pared by 8 bases and J by 5 bases, with 7 bases of the junction left unmatched. Germline assignment: CDR1 MNHEY and CDR2 SMNVEV (reference sequence). This CDR3 region has 14 residues. This chain's CDR3 is CASGPGQGANEQYF. The CDR3 region has the DNA TGTGCCAGCGGTCCGGGACAGGGGGCTAACGAGCAGTACTTC.

This clonotype was seen just once. The chain uses TRBV28 and TRBJ2-5; TRBD1 might be the D (5 bases). Germline V gene sequence: CDR1 MDHEN, CDR2 SYDVKM. CDR3 length: 15 residues. Trimming removed 3 bases at V and 2 bases at J, with 13 bases between. This CDR3 reads CASSFRQSPQETQYF. CDR3 in DNA: TGTGCCAGCAGTTTCCGACAGAGCCCACAAGAGACCCAGTACTTC.

The rearrangement uses TRBV28 and TRBJ2-7, with TRBD1 matching 11 bases. The CDR3 sequence is 13 residues long. The V segment lost 7 bases and the J segment 5 bases; nucleotides outside the gene matches: 4. Germline V CDR1 and CDR2: MDHEN, SYDVKM. The DNA of the CDR3 is TGTGCCAGCACGGGGACAGGGGGTAACGAGCAGTACTTC. This sequence encodes CASTGTGGNEQYF. Drawing the rest from reference TRBV28 and TRBJ2-7, the complete variable domain is DVKVTQSSRYLVKRTGEKVFLECVQDMDHENMFWYRQDPGLGLRLIYFSYDVKMKEKGDIPEGYSVSREKKERFSLILESASTNQTSMYLCASTGTGGNEQYFGPGTRLTVT.

The V call is TRBV4-1, the J call TRBJ2-4; D unresolved. The V end was cut by 2 bases, the J end by 5 bases, with 19 bases between. The germline V gene encodes CDR1 MGHRA and CDR2 YSYEKL. The CDR3 extends over 17 amino acids. The chain's CDR3 is CASSQPPTAVGENIQYF. CDR3 nucleotides: TGCGCCAGCAGCCAACCACCCACCGCTGTCGGAGAAAACATTCAGTACTTC.

The rearrangement links TRBV6-5 to TRBJ2-1; a weak D match, TRBD2 (5 bases). Germline lookup yields CDR1 MNHEY and CDR2 SVGAGI. Trimming cost V 7 bases and J 9 bases, with 10 bases left between them. This CDR3 is built from 11 residues. In DNA form, the CDR3 reads TGTGCCAGCACCTTCAGCGGTGAGCAGTTCTTC. It yields the protein CASTFSGEQFF.

This clonotype came up a few times. The chain has TRBV3-1 and TRBJ2-5; 7 positions match TRBD2. Trimming removed 1 base from V and 5 bases from J; junction bases left unmatched: 4. CDR1 is LGHDT and CDR2 is YNNKEL in the germline V gene (reference sequence). This CDR3 region has 14 residues. In nucleotides, the CDR3 is TGTGCCAGCAGCCAAGGGGGGGGAGTGGAGACCCAGTACTTC. It is translated as CASSQGGGVETQYF.

V usage is TRBV25-1 and J usage is TRBJ2-5; D possibly uses TRBD1 or TRBD2 (5 bases each). CDR1 is MGHDK, CDR2 SYGVNS, per germline. V dropped 3 bases and J dropped 1 base, with 15 bases sitting between them. The CDR3 spans 16 residues. The CDR3 loop reads CASSDTYGASQETQYF. The DNA of the CDR3 is TGTGCCAGCAGTGATACCTACGGGGCGAGCCAAGAGACCCAGTACTTC.

The chain combines TRBV14 with TRBJ2-7, with 10 nucleotides matching TRBD2. After removal of 7 bases from V and 6 bases from J, the junction contained 9 bases not matched to a gene. The CDR3 extends over 14 amino acids. The germline V gene encodes CDR1 SGHDN and CDR2 FVKESK. CDR3 sequence: CASNIAGGHGEQYF. For the CDR3, the DNA is TGTGCCAGCAACATAGCGGGAGGACATGGCGAGCAGTACTTC.

The sample holds a few counts of this clonotype. V usage is TRBV4-2 and J usage is TRBJ2-5, with D possibly being TRBD1 or TRBD2 (5 bases each). CDR3 length: 15 residues. Trimming took off 1 base at V and 0 bases at J, with 9 bases between the two ends. Germline CDR1 and CDR2: LGHNA and YNFKEQ. CDR3 loop: CASSQGDGDQETQYF. CDR3 DNA: TGTGCCAGCAGCCAAGGGGACGGGGACCAAGAGACCCAGTACTTC.

The chain links TRBV28 to TRBJ2-7, with 9 bases fitting TRBD1. This CDR3 region has 13 residues. The germline V gene encodes CDR1 MDHEN and CDR2 SYDVKM. V lost 7 bases to trimming and J lost 5 bases; unmatched junction nucleotides: 6. For the CDR3, the DNA is TGTGCCAGCAACCGGGACAGGGATCACGAGCAGTACTTC. Protein: CASNRDRDHEQYF.

The J gene is TRBJ1-2, the V gene TRBV7-9; possibly TRBD1 for D (5 bases). Germline lookup yields CDR1 SEHNR and CDR2 FQNEAQ (reference sequence). V lost 7 bases and J 5 bases, leaving 20 bases between the germline ends. This CDR3 region has 15 residues. Written as DNA, the CDR3 is TGTGCCAGCATACAGGCCGGTCAAGCACGTTATGGCTACACCTTC. It is translated as CASIQAGQARYGYTF.

The chain couples TRBV5-4 to TRBJ2-5, with 13 nucleotides matching TRBD2. In germline, CDR1 is SGHNT, CDR2 YYREEE (reference sequence). There are 16 residues in the CDR3. The V gene end was trimmed by 2 bases and the J gene end by 1 base; junction bases not matched to a gene: 2. The CDR3 nucleotides are TGTGCCAGCAGCTTCGGGACTAGCGGGGCCCAAGAGACCCAGTACTTC. It codes for CASSFGTSGAQETQYF.

V gene TRBV6-1 combines with J gene TRBJ2-7, with D maybe TRBD1 (7 bases). This CDR3 spans 15 amino acids. Germline values: CDR1 MNHNS, CDR2 SASEGT. The germline V and J ends were trimmed by 5 bases and 1 base, with 15 bases remaining between them. CDR3 region: CASSSQGDSSYEQYF. CDR3 nucleotide sequence: TGTGCCAGCAGTAGTCAGGGGGACTCGTCCTACGAGCAGTACTTC.

Only a few counts were recorded for this clonotype. V gene TRBV2 combines with J gene TRBJ2-7, with D perhaps TRBD2 (6 bases). Germline values: CDR1 SNHLY, CDR2 FYNNEI. Trimming pared 4 bases from V and 4 bases from J, leaving 11 bases between. This CDR3 contains 13 residues. The CDR3: CASSVVAEYEQYF. The DNA of the CDR3 is TGTGCCAGCAGTGTAGTAGCGGAATACGAGCAGTACTTC. Using reference TRBV2 and TRBJ2-7 for the parts outside the CDR3, the full variable domain is EPEVTQTPSHQVTQMGQEVILRCVPISNHLYFYWYRQILGQKVEFLVSFYNNEISEKSEIFDDQFSVERPDGSNFTLKIRSTKLEDSAMYFCASSVVAEYEQYFGPGTRLTVT.

The chain uses TRBV7-2 and TRBJ1-6; D gene ambiguous. The CDR3 is made up of 11 amino acids. Germline V CDR1 and CDR2: SGHTA, FQGNSA. Trimming pared 5 bases from V and 12 bases from J, leaving 8 bases between. DNA of the CDR3: TGTGCCAGCAGCAGGAGTGGACCCCTCCACTTT. Encoded protein: CASSRSGPLHF. The full variable domain, completed using reference TRBV7-2 and TRBJ1-6, is GAGVSQSPSNKVTEKGKDVELRCDPISGHTALYWYRQSLGQGLEFLIYFQGNSAPDKSGLPSDRFSAERTGGSVSTLTIQRTQQEDSAVYLCASSRSGPLHFGNGTRLTVT.

The rearrangement links TRBV27 to TRBJ1-1, with D unclear. Germline V lookup: CDR1 MNHEY, CDR2 SMNVEV (reference sequence). Trimming pared 4 bases from V and 1 base from J, leaving 7 bases between. The CDR3 contains 13 residues. The CDR3 sequence: CASSWNENTEAFF. The CDR3 nucleotides are TGTGCCAGCAGTTGGAACGAGAACACTGAAGCTTTCTTT.

The chain is built from TRBV27 and TRBJ2-2; no definite D call. V was shortened by 0 bases and J by 5 bases, with 7 bases between the two germline ends. The CDR3 extends over 14 amino acids. The V gene's germline CDR1 is MNHEY and CDR2 SMNVEV (reference sequence). The CDR3 region has the DNA TGTGCCAGCAGTTTATCCGGATGGACCGGGGAGCTGTTTTTT. Translating gives CASSLSGWTGELFF.